This T cell receptor (beta chain) was identified in a study of T-cell reconstitution after alpha-beta-depleted transplantation in children. Points from the study as a whole: Expanded graft clones numbering several hundred reportedly gave rise to alpha-beta T cells about two months after transplant. Newly generated T cells supplied most T-cell counts and diversity one year post-transplant.

In its sample, this clonotype was seen a few times. Its antigen remains unknown. The CDR3 spans 15 residues. Germline V gene lookup returns CDR1 ENHRY and CDR2 SYGVKD. The V and J ends lost 4 bases and 3 bases, in that order; junction bases with no gene match: 7. Unique molecular identifiers were incorporated into the prepared TCRbeta library. TCRdb ran MiXCR on the PCR reads and lists one entry per CDR3 protein. The sample yields 77,000 or so distinct CDR3 sequences, 18% seen once. The starting material was PBMCs, mostly from graft donor cells, obtained 360 days after TCRalphabeta/CD19-depleted stem cell transplant. This chain uses TRBV10-3 with TRBJ2-7; 9 bases agree with TRBD1. The TCR comes from a male patient aged 2 to 9 who had a stem cell transplant for acute lymphoblastic leukemia, so the T cells may come from the graft donor. The chain's CDR3 is CAISVSGTGIYEQYF. For the CDR3, the DNA is TGTGCCATCAGTGTGTCCGGGACAGGGATCTACGAGCAGTACTTC.